This paragraph reports one TCR beta chain. The antigen is not known. This sample stems from a study of neoadjuvant anti-PD-1 for oral cavity cancer. Study overall: Patients mostly received three to four biweekly nivolumab doses at 3 mg/kg before surgery. Patients without progression got a fourth dose around day 43. General study points: Higher pretreatment Treg/Th17 ratios tracked higher pretreatment blood clonality.

These oral cavity squamous cell carcinomas were HPV-negative and locally advanced. This CDR3 has 16 amino acids. The V and J ends lost 0 bases and 7 bases respectively, with 17 bases between them. CDR1 and CDR2 (germline): SGHKS, YYEKEE (reference sequence). TCRdb's table, derived via immunoSEQ multiplex PCR, lists solely in-frame clones and lacks some. The data show tens of thousands of clones, with approximately 79% seen just once and 2% to 3% held by the top ten. The chain uses TRBV5-5 and TRBJ1-5, with TRBD1 as a possible D gene (5 bases). This TCR came from a person between 40 and 85 years old with oral cavity squamous cell carcinoma. The input for sequencing was PBMCs, taken before nivolumab (anti-PD-1) treatment. The CDR3 here is CASSLGPDSIRQPQHF. The CDR3 bases are TGTGCCAGCAGCTTGGGCCCAGACAGTATACGGCAGCCCCAGCATTTT.